This T cell receptor beta chain was sequenced during a study of PD-1 blockade in classical Hodgkin lymphoma. The CDR3 loop spans 15 amino acids. In germline, CDR1 is MNHNS, CDR2 SASEGT. Trimming stripped 3 bases from V and 0 bases from J, with 9 bases between. The table came from immunoSEQ multiplex PCR; TCRdb's copy has only in-frame clones and leaves some out. The sample contains 35,000 to 45,000 clones, around 72% of which appear only once. All trial patients relapsed after autologous stem cell transplantation. This receptor was taken from a human donor with classical Hodgkin lymphoma. V usage is TRBV6-1 and J usage is TRBJ1-3; D gene unclear. The material was peripheral blood mononuclear cells (PBMCs), obtained before the second cycle of nivolumab. In DNA, the CDR3 is TGTGCCAGCAGTGAGTTAGGGTTCTCTGGAAACACCATATATTTT. This encodes CASSELGFSGNTIYF.